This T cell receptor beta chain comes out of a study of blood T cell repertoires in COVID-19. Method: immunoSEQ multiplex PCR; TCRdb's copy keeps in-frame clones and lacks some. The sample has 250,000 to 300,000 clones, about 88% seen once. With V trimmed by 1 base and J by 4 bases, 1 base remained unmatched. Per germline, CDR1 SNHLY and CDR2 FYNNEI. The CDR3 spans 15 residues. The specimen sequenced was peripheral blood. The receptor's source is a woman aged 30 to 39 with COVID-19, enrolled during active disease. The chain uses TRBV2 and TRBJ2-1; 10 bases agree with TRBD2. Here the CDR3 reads CASSEGTSGYNEQFF. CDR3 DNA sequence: TGTGCCAGCAGTGAAGGGACTAGCGGATACAATGAGCAGTTCTTC.